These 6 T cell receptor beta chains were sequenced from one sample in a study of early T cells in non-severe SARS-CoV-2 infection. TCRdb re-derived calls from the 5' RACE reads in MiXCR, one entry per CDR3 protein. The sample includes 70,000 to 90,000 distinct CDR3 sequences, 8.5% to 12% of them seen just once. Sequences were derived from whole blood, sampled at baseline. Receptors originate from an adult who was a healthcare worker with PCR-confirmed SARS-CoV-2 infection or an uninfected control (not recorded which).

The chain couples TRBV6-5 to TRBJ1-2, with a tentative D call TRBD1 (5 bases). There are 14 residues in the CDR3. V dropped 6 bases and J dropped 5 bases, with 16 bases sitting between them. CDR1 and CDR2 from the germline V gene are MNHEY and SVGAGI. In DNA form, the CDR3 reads TGTGCCAGCAGAGACGCGGGGGAGAGGTATGGCTACACCTTC. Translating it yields CASRDAGERYGYTF.

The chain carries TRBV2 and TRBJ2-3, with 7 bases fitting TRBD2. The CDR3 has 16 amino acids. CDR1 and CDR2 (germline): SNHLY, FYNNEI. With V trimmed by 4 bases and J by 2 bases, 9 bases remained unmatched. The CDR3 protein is CASSAQSGTNTDTQYF. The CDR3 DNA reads TGTGCCAGCAGTGCCCAATCCGGGACTAACACAGATACGCAGTATTTT.

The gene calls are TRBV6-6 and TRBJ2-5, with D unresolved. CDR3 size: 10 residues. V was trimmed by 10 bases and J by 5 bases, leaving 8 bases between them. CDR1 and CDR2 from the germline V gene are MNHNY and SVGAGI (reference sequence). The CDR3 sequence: CATKGETQYF. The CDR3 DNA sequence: TGTGCCACCAAAGGGGAGACCCAGTACTTC.

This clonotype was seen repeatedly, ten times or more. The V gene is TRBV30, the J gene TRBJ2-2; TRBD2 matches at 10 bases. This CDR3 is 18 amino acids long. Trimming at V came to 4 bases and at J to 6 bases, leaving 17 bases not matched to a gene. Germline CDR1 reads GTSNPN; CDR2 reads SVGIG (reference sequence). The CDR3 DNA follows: TGTGCCTGGAAACCCGGCTGGCTAGCGGGAGTTGCGTCCGGGGAGCTGTTTTTT. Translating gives CAWKPGWLAGVASGELFF.

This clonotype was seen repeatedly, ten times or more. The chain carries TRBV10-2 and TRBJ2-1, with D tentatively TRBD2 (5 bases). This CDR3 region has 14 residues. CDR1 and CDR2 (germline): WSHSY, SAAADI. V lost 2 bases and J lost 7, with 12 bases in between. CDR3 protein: CASSERELINEQFF. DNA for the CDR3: TGCGCCAGCAGTGAGAGGGAGCTGATAAATGAGCAGTTCTTC.

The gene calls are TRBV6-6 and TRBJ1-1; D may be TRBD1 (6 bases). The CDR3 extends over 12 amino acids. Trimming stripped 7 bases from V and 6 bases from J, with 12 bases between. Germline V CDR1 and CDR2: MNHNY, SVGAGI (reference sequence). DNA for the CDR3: TGTGCCAGCAATAGGGGGACGTCTGAAGCTTTCTTT. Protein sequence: CASNRGTSEAFF.